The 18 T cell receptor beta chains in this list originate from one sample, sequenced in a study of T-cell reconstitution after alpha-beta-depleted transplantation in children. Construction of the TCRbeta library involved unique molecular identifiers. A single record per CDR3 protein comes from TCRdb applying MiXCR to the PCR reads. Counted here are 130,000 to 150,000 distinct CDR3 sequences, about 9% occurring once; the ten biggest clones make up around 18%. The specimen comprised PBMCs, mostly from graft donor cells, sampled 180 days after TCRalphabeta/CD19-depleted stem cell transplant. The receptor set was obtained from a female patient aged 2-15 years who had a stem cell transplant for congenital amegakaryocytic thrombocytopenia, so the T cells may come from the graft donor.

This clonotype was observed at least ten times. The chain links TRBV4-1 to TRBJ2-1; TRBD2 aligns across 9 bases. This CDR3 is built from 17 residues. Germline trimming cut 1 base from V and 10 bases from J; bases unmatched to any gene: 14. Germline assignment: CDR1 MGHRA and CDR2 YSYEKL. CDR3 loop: CASSQGGPGLAVIEQFF. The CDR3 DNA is TGCGCCAGCAGCCAAGGGGGACCGGGACTAGCAGTTATCGAGCAGTTCTTC.

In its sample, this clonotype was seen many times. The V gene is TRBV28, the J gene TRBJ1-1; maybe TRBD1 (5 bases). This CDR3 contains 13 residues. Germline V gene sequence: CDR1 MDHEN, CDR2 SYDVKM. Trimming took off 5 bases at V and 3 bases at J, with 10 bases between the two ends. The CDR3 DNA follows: TGTGCCAGCAGTGCCGACAGCCACACTGAAGCTTTCTTT. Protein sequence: CASSADSHTEAFF.

This chain's CDR3 is CASSIGPEVIPLHF. The CDR3 DNA is TGTGCCAGCAGCATAGGACCCGAGGTGATACCCCTCCACTTT. V and J are TRBV3-1 and TRBJ1-6; D unresolved. The CDR3 covers 14 residues. Germline V CDR1 and CDR2: LGHDT, YNNKEL (reference sequence). V lost 5 bases to trimming and J lost 12 bases, with 17 bases between them.

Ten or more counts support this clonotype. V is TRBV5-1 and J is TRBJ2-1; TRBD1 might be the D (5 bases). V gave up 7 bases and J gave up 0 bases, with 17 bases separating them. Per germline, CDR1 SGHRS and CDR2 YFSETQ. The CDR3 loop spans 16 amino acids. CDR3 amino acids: CASAPRQGSSYNEQFF. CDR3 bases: TGCGCCAGCGCCCCAAGGCAGGGCAGCTCCTACAATGAGCAGTTCTTC. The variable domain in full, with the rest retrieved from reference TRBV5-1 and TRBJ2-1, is KAGVTQTPRYLIKTRGQQVTLSCSPISGHRSVSWYQQTPGQGLQFLFEYFSETQRNKGNFPGRFSGRQFSNSRSEMNVSTLELGDSALYLCASAPRQGSSYNEQFFGPGTRLTVL.

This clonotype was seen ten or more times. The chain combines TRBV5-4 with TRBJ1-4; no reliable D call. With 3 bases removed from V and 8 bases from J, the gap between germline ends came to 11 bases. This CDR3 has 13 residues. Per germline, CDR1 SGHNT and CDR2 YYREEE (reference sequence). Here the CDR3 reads CASSWTLGEKLFF. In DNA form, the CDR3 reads TGTGCCAGCAGCTGGACCCTGGGGGAAAAACTGTTTTTT.

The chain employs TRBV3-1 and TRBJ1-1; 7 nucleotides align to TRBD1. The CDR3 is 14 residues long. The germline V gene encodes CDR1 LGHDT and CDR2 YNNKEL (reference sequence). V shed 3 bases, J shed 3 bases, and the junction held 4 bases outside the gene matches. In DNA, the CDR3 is TGTGCCAGCAGCCATCAAGACAGGGACACTGAAGCTTTCTTT. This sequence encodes CASSHQDRDTEAFF.

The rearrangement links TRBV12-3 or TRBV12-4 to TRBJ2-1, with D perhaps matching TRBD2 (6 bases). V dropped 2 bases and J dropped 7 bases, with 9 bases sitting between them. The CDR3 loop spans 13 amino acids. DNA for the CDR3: TGTGCCAGCAGTTTACTGACTAGGAATGAGCAGTTCTTC. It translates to CASSLLTRNEQFF.

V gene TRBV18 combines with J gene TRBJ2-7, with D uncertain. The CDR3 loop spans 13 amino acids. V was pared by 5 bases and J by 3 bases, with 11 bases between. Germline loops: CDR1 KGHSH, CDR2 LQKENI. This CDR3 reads CASSEGSYYEQYF. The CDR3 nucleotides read TGTGCCAGCTCAGAAGGGTCTTACTACGAGCAGTACTTC.

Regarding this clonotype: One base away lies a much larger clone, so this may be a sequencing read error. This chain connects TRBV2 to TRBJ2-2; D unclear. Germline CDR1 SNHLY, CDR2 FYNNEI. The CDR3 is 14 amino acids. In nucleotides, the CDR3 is TGTGCCAGCAACTGGGGAACGAACACCTGGGAGCTGTTTTTT. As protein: CASNWGTNTWELFF.

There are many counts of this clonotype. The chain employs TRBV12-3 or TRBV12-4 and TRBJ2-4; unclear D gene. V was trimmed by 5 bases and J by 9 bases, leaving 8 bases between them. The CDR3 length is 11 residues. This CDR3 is CASSLGSIQYF. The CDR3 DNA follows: TGTGCCAGCAGTCTCGGAAGCATTCAGTACTTC.

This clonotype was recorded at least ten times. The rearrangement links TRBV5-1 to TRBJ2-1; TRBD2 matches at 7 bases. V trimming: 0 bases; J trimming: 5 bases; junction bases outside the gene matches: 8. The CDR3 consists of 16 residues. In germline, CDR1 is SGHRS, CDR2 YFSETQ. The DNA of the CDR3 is TGCGCCAGCAGCTTGGACCCGACTAGCAGCCACAATGAGCAGTTCTTC. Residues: CASSLDPTSSHNEQFF.

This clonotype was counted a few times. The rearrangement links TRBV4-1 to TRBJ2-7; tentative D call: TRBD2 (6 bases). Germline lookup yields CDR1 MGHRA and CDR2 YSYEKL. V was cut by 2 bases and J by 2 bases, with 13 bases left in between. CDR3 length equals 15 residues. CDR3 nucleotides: TGCGCCAGCAGCCAAATAGGGAGGAGGACCTACGAGCAGTACTTC. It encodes CASSQIGRRTYEQYF.

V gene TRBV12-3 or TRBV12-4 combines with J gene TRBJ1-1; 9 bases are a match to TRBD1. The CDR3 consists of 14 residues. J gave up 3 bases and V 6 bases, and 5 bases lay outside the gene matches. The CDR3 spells CASRRTGVDTEAFF. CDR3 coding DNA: TGTGCCAGCAGAAGGACAGGGGTGGACACTGAAGCTTTCTTT.

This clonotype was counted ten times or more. Here the CDR3 DNA reads TGTGCCAGCAGCTGGGGCGAGGTAAAGACCCAGTACTTC. It translates to CASSWGEVKTQYF. The chain links TRBV28 to TRBJ2-5, with a weak D call TRBD1 (5 bases). Trimming took 6 bases from V and 6 from J, leaving 14 bases between them. Germline values: CDR1 MDHEN, CDR2 SYDVKM. The CDR3 is 13 amino acids.

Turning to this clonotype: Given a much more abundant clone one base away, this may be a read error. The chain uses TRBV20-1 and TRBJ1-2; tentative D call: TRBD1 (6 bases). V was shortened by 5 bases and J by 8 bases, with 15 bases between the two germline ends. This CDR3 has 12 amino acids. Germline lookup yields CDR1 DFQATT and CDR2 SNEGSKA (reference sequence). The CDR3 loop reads CSARTGAGGYTF. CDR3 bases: TGCAGTGCTCGTACGGGGGCTGGGGGCTACACCTTC.

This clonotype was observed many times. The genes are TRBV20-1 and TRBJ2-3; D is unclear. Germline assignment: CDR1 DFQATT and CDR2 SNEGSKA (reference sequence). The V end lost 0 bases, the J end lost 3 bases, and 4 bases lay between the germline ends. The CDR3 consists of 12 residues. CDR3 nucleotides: TGCAGTGCTAGAGATATGACAGATACGCAGTATTTT. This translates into CSARDMTDTQYF.

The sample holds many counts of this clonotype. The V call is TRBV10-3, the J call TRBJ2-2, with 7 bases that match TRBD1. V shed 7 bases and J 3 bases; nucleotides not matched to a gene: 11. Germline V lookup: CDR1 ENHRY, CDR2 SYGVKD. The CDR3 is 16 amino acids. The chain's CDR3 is CAIKTTGVRDTGELFF. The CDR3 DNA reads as TGTGCCATCAAAACTACAGGGGTGCGCGACACCGGGGAGCTGTTTTTT.

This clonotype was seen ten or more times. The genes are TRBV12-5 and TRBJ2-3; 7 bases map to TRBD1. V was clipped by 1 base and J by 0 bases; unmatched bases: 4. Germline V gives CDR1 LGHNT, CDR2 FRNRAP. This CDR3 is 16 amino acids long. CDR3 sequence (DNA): TGTGCTAGTGGTTTGGGGGACAGAACTAGCACAGATACGCAGTATTTT. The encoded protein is CASGLGDRTSTDTQYF. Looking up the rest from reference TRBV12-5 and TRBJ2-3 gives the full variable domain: DARVTQTPRHKVTEMGQEVTMRCQPILGHNTVFWYRQTMMQGLELLAYFRNRAPLDDSGMPKDRFSAEMPDATLATLKIQPSEPRDSAVYFCASGLGDRTSTDTQYFGPGTRLTVL.